Sequencing of this T cell receptor (beta chain) was carried out in a study of spatial heterogeneity in lung cancer. A distinct unique molecular identifier was carried by each TCR cDNA molecule. TCRdb re-called the 5' RACE reads with MiXCR, one entry per CDR3 protein. The sample carries some 37,000 distinct CDR3 sequences, less than 9.5% recorded once. Time point meaning: sample taken at primary tumor resection. Untreated early-stage non-small cell lung cancer patients, 65 to 90 in total, were the donors. Whole RNA, isolated from tumor, nontumor lung or frozen PBMC, was sequenced without prior sorting. V lost 4 bases, J lost 2 bases, and 6 bases stayed unmatched. The CDR3 length is 15 residues. Germline CDR1 SGHVS, CDR2 FNYEAQ. This clonotype was observed at least ten times.

This sample comprised PBMCs, obtained at surgery. The source is a female donor with early-stage non-small cell lung cancer. This chain uses TRBV7-6 with TRBJ2-3, with 7 positions matching TRBD1. The CDR3 protein is CASSYIRGTTDTQYF. In DNA, the CDR3 is TGTGCCAGCAGCTATATCAGGGGGACCACAGATACGCAGTATTTT.